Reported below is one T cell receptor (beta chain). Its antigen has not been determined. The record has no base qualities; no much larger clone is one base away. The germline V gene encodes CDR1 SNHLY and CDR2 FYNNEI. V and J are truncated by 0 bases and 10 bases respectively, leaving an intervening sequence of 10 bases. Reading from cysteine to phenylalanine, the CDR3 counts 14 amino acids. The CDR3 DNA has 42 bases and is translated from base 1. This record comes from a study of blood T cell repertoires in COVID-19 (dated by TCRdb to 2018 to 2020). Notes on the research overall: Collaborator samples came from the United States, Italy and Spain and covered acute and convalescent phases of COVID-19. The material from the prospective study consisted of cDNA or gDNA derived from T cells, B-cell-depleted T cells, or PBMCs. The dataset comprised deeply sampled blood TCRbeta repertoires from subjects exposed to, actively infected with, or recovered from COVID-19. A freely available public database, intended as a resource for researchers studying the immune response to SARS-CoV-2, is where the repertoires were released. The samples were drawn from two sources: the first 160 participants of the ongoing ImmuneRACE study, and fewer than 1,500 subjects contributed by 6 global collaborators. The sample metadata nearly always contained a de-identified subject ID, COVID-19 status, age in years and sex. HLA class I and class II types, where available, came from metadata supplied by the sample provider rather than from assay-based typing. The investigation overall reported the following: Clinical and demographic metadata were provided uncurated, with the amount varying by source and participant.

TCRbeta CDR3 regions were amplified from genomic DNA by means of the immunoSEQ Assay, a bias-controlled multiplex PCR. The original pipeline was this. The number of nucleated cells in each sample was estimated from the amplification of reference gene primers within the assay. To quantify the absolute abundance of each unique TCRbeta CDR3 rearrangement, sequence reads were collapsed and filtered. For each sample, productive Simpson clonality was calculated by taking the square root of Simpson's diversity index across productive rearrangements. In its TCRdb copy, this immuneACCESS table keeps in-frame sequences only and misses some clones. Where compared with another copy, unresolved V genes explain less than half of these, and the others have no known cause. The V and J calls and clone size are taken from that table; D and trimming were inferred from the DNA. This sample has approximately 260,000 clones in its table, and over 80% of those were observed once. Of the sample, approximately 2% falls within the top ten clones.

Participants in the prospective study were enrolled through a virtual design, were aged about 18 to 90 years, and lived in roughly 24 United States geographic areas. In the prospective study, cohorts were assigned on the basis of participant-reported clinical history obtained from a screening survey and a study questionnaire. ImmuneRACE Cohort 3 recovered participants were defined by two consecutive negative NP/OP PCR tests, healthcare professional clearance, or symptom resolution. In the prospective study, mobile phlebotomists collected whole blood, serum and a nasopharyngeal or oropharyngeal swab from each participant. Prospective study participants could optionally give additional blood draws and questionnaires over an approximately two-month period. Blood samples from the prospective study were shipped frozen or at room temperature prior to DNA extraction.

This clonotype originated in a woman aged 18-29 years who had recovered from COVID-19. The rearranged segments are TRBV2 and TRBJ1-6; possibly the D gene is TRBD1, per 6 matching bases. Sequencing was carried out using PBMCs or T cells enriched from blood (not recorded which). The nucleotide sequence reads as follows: TGTGCCAGCAGTGAAGCTAACAGGGTCTCACCCCTCCACTTT. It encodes CASSEANRVSPLHF.